The 9 T cell receptor beta chains given below trace back to one sample, sequenced in a study of blood T cell repertoires in COVID-19. This table comes from immunoSEQ multiplex PCR, and its TCRdb copy is limited to in-frame clones, with some not included. The table shows about 99,000 clones, with roughly 90% occurring only once. The sample consisted of peripheral blood. Receptors originate from a human donor in a cohort sampled during active COVID-19.

The rearrangement links TRBV6-1 to TRBJ2-3; D may be TRBD1 (6 bases). The V gene lost 3 bases and the J gene lost 2 bases, with 15 bases spanning the gap. The CDR3 is 16 amino acids. CDR1 is MNHNS and CDR2 is SASEGT in the germline V gene. The CDR3 DNA reads as TGTGCCAGCAGTGATATTGGACAGTCCGACACAGATACGCAGTATTTT. Translation: CASSDIGQSDTDTQYF.

This sequence joins TRBV5-4 and TRBJ2-1; 8 nucleotides match TRBD2. The CDR3 sequence is 15 residues long. Trimming removed 3 bases from V and 6 bases from J; junction bases left unmatched: 8. Germline values: CDR1 SGHNT, CDR2 YYREEE (reference sequence). The CDR3 loop is CASSYGLAYSNEQFF. DNA of the CDR3: TGTGCCAGCAGCTATGGACTAGCCTATAGCAATGAGCAGTTCTTC.

This rearrangement joins TRBV7-9 to TRBJ2-3, with 8 bases fitting TRBD1. This CDR3 has 19 amino acids. Germline V gene lookup returns CDR1 SEHNR and CDR2 FQNEAQ (reference sequence). V shed 5 bases and J 2 bases; nucleotides not matched to a gene: 18. This CDR3 reads CASSKAGGPLSLPTDTQYF. The CDR3 nucleotides read TGTGCCAGCAGCAAGGCAGGGGGCCCACTATCCCTTCCCACAGATACGCAGTATTTT.

The chain has TRBV21-1 and TRBJ2-7; the table's D call TRBD1 went unverified against the DNA. TRBV21-1 is classified as a pseudogene. The CDR3 contains 18 residues. The CDR3, as DNA: TGTGCCAGCAGGGAACAGGGGGCAGTCAGCGGGAGCTCCTACGAGCAGTACTTC. This sequence encodes CASREQGAVSGSSYEQYF.

On this clone itself: Other nucleotide sequences in the sample specify the same CDR3. The gene calls are TRBV19 and TRBJ2-7, with TRBD1 matching over 10 bases. Germline CDR1 LNHDA, CDR2 SQIVND (reference sequence). This CDR3 spans 14 amino acids. Losses at the gene ends were 4 bases for V and 4 bases for J; bases not matched to a gene: 4. DNA of the CDR3: TGTGCCAGTAGTACTGGGACAGGGGTTTACGAGCAGTACTTC. This translates into CASSTGTGVYEQYF.

V gene TRBV28 combines with J gene TRBJ2-2, with D maybe TRBD2 (7 bases). V lost 2 bases and J 0 bases, leaving 10 bases between the germline ends. The CDR3 spans 16 residues. Germline loops: CDR1 MDHEN, CDR2 SYDVKM. The CDR3 sequence: CASSLTGGPNTGELFF. The CDR3 DNA reads as TGTGCCAGCAGTTTAACGGGGGGCCCGAACACCGGGGAGCTGTTTTTT.

The chain links TRBV9 to TRBJ2-7, with TRBD2 matching over 7 bases. V lost 0 bases to trimming and J lost 0 bases; unmatched junction nucleotides: 6. The CDR3 covers 16 residues. From germline, CDR1 is SGDLS and CDR2 YYNGEE. The CDR3 sequence: CASSVGGGRSSYEQYF. The CDR3 nucleotides read TGTGCCAGCAGCGTAGGGGGCGGGAGATCCTCCTACGAGCAGTACTTC.

This sequence joins TRBV6-4 and TRBJ2-5; 7 bases are shared with TRBD2. The CDR3 is 16 residues long. The ends lost 9 bases at V and 2 bases at J; junction bases unmatched: 15. The V gene's germline CDR1 is MRHNA and CDR2 SNTAGT. The CDR3, as DNA: TGTGCCAGGACCACGGTGAAGCGGGAAATACAAGAGACCCAGTACTTC. This encodes CARTTVKREIQETQYF.

The chain has TRBV2 and TRBJ1-1; 7 bases align to TRBD1. Germline V gene data show CDR1 as SNHLY and CDR2 as FYNNEI. The V segment lost 6 bases and the J segment 1 base; nucleotides outside the gene matches: 8. The CDR3 is made up of 15 amino acids. CDR3 amino acids: CASSSQGSPNTEAFF. The CDR3 region has the DNA TGTGCCAGCAGCTCACAGGGGTCTCCGAACACTGAAGCTTTCTTT.